A selection of T cell receptor beta chains follows, all from one sample in a study of T cells after yellow fever vaccination. TCRdb independently ran MiXCR on the 5' RACE reads; one entry per CDR3 protein. The repertoire holds more than 250,000 distinct CDR3 sequences, with about 6.6% as singletons. Sequencing used PBMCs, obtained approximately 47 days after the first yellow fever vaccination. The receptors stem from a man aged 18 to 30 who received the YFV17D yellow fever vaccine. The CDR3 runs from the conserved cysteine through the conserved F or W. D genes are given only for firm matches. Rows give clone size only sometimes, using once, few, many, or a class for an expanded clone.

cdr3_length	v_call	clone_size	d_call	j_call	cdr3_nt	cdr3_aa
14	TRBV12-3/TRBV12-4	few	TRBD1	TRBJ1-1	TGTGCCAGCAGTTCAGGACAGGGGGCCTCTGAAGCTTTCTTT	CASSSGQGASEAFF
18	TRBV10-3	NA	NA	TRBJ1-5	TGTGCCATCAGTGAGTCAATTGGGGGTCAGATTAGCAATCAGCCCCAGCATTTT	CAISESIGGQISNQPQHF
16	TRBV19	NA	TRBD1	TRBJ1-5	TGTGCCAGTACCGATCCCCGGGACAGCAGCAATCAGCCCCAGCATTTT	CASTDPRDSSNQPQHF
14	TRBV6-1	few	NA	TRBJ2-2	TGTGCCAGCAGTGACCCTGTCGGCACCGGGGAGCTGTTTTTT	CASSDPVGTGELFF
13	TRBV7-2	many	NA	TRBJ2-3	TGTGCCAGCAGCTTGGCCACCCCAGATACGCAGTATTTT	CASSLATPDTQYF
16	TRBV27	few	NA	TRBJ1-6	TGTGCCAGCAGTTTAGAGGGGAGGTTTCTTAATTCACCCCTCCACTTT	CASSLEGRFLNSPLHF
13	TRBV20-1	NA	NA	TRBJ1-2	TGCAGTGCTAGGACACGGGACAACTATGGCTACACCTTC	CSARTRDNYGYTF
14	TRBV4-3	NA	NA	TRBJ1-2	TGCGCCAGCAGCCAAGATTCAGCAAACTATGGCTACACCTTC	CASSQDSANYGYTF
12	TRBV7-8	few	NA	TRBJ1-4	TGTGCCAGCAGCACGGGTTACGAAAAACTGTTTTTT	CASSTGYEKLFF
15	TRBV20-1	NA	NA	TRBJ2-5	TGCAGTTCTAACCAGGGTCTGCAGTTTGAAGAGACCCAGTACTTC	CSSNQGLQFEETQYF
12	TRBV7-9	NA	NA	TRBJ1-1	TGTGCCAGCAGCTTAGTCCCTGGGGGAGCTTTCTTT	CASSLVPGGAFF
16	TRBV6-1	NA	TRBD2	TRBJ2-3	TGTGCCAGCAGTGGAAGACTAGCCTATAGCACAGATACGCAGTATTTT	CASSGRLAYSTDTQYF
14	TRBV6-1	few	NA	TRBJ2-5	TGTGCCAGCAGTCCTTCGGGGCCTGGCGAGACCCAGTACTTC	CASSPSGPGETQYF
16	TRBV5-1	few	NA	TRBJ2-6	TGCGCCAGCAGCTTGGGGAGTTACTCTGGGGCCAACGTCCTGACTTTC	CASSLGSYSGANVLTF
17	TRBV7-2	many	TRBD2	TRBJ2-1	TGTGCCAGCAGCCGCTCCGAACTAGCGGGGGGGAGTAATGAGCAGTTCTTC	CASSRSELAGGSNEQFF
15	TRBV6-1	NA	NA	TRBJ2-7	TGTGCCAGCAGTGAATTTTCTACGAATGGCTACGAGCAGTACTTC	CASSEFSTNGYEQYF
14	TRBV10-3	NA	NA	TRBJ1-1	TGTGCCATCAGAGCCGGGAACTCGGGGACTGAAGCTTTCTTT	CAIRAGNSGTEAFF
14	TRBV15	many	TRBD1	TRBJ2-5	TGTGCCACCAGCAGTGACAGGGTTCAAGAGACCCAGTACTTC	CATSSDRVQETQYF
15	TRBV6-2/TRBV6-3	many	NA	TRBJ2-7	TGTGCCAGCAGTGGTTTGCCGATTAGCTCCTACGAGCAGTACTTC	CASSGLPISSYEQYF